Below are 15 T cell receptor beta chains sequenced from a single sample in a study of OX40 agonist ivuxolimab in advanced cancers. The protocol was immunoSEQ multiplex PCR, while the TCRdb copy is restricted to in-frame clones and leaves out a portion. The data show about 61,000 clones, over 80% seen once. The sequencing here drew on CD4+ or CD8+ T cells sorted from blood, taken in a trial of the OX40 agonist ivuxolimab. All receptors come from an adult with an advanced solid tumor such as melanoma, head and neck, liver or kidney cancer.

The gene calls are TRBV5-1 and TRBJ2-3, with D perhaps TRBD2 (5 bases). In germline, CDR1 is SGHRS, CDR2 YFSETQ. This CDR3 has 16 amino acids. The V and J ends lost 0 bases and 6 bases respectively, with 17 bases between them. CDR3 bases: TGCGCCAGCAGCTTGGCCCTAGCAGTAATAGTCGATACGCAGTATTTT. It specifies CASSLALAVIVDTQYF.

The table lists this clone with a count of one. The CDR3 reads CASSLGASTQYF. The CDR3 DNA follows: TGCGCCAGCAGCTTGGGGGCTAGCACGCAGTATTTT. V is TRBV5-1 and J is TRBJ2-3, with a weak D call TRBD2 (5 bases). There are 12 residues in the CDR3. V lost 0 bases, J lost 9 bases, and 8 bases lay in between. The germline CDR1 and CDR2 sequences are SGHRS and YFSETQ.

The rearrangement uses TRBV28 and TRBJ2-7, with D possibly TRBD1 on 5 matching bases. Germline CDR1 is MDHEN and CDR2 is SYDVKM. Between the trimmed V and J ends, which lost 4 bases and 5 bases, there was a span of 15 bases. CDR3 length: 14 amino acids. The CDR3 DNA is TGTGCCAGCAGTTCCCGCCAGGGAATGAACGAGCAGTACGTC. It specifies CASSSRQGMNEQYV.

The chain combines TRBV27 with TRBJ1-1, with 9 bases lining up with TRBD1. The junction had 5 bases not matched to a gene; V was cut back by 0 bases and J by 9 bases. Germline V gene lookup returns CDR1 MNHEY and CDR2 SMNVEV (reference sequence). The length of the CDR3 is 14 residues. The CDR3 coding sequence is TGTGCCAGCAGTTTATCGCCGGGACAGGGTCAAGCTTTCTTT. Protein: CASSLSPGQGQAFF.

The chain joins TRBV4-1 to TRBJ1-6; 7 bases align to TRBD1. V dropped 3 bases and J dropped 4; count of bases not matched to a gene: 0. Germline V gives CDR1 MGHRA, CDR2 YSYEKL. The CDR3 is made up of 14 amino acids. For the CDR3, the DNA is TGCGCCAGCAGCCAGGGACAGTATAATTCACCCCTCCACTTT. Protein product: CASSQGQYNSPLHF.

The rearrangement joins TRBV30 to TRBJ1-2; D uncertain. V lost 0 bases and J lost 8, with 16 bases in between. The CDR3 runs to 14 residues. Germline-derived CDR1 and CDR2 are GTSNPN and SVGIG (reference sequence). CDR3 region: CAWSVLAGGSGYTF. CDR3 in DNA: TGTGCCTGGAGTGTACTGGCGGGAGGATCCGGCTACACCTTC.

This sequence joins TRBV11-2 and TRBJ2-3; 9 bases line up with TRBD2. Trimming removed 10 bases from V and 0 bases from J; junction bases left unmatched: 2. The CDR3 totals 13 residues. Germline values: CDR1 SGHAT, CDR2 FQNNGV. The CDR3 DNA reads TGTGCCACTGGACTAGCGAGCACAGATACGCAGTATTTT. This encodes CATGLASTDTQYF.

The chain links TRBV7-2 to TRBJ1-1; D unclear. With 4 bases removed from V and 0 bases from J, the gap between germline ends came to 12 bases. CDR3 length equals 15 residues. Germline V gene sequence: CDR1 SGHTA, CDR2 FQGNSA. DNA for the CDR3: TGTGCCAGCAGCTCCGGTGGTCGGGTGAACACTGAAGCTTTCTTT. Amino acids: CASSSGGRVNTEAFF.

The V and J genes are TRBV7-2 and TRBJ1-1; tentatively, D is TRBD1 (5 bases). V was clipped by 5 bases and J by 4 bases, with 8 bases between them. Looked up from germline, CDR1 is SGHTA and CDR2 is FQGNSA. The CDR3 contains 12 residues. This CDR3 reads CASSPDSTEAFF. CDR3 in DNA: TGTGCCAGCAGCCCCGACAGCACTGAAGCTTTCTTT.

The rearrangement uses TRBV11-3 and TRBJ1-2; D is unresolved. The CDR3 runs 16 residues. Germline loops: CDR1 SGHNT, CDR2 YENEEA. Trimming pared 5 bases from V and 4 bases from J, leaving 20 bases between. DNA for the CDR3: TGTGCCAGCAGCCCACCCTCCGGGCGGTACGGCTATGGCTACACCTTC. Translating gives CASSPPSGRYGYGYTF.

The chain couples TRBV6-6 to TRBJ1-6; D perhaps matches TRBD1 (5 bases). V was shortened by 6 bases and J by 8 bases, with 17 bases between the two germline ends. From germline, CDR1 is MNHNY and CDR2 SVGAGI (reference sequence). This CDR3 spans 15 amino acids. The CDR3 DNA reads TGTGCCAGCAGAAATCCCCTGGACACCGATTCACCCCTCCACTTT. This encodes CASRNPLDTDSPLHF.

Of note for this clone: One junction end disagrees with the germline gene, perhaps due to a read error. This chain uses TRBV4-3 with TRBJ1-1; 12 bases match TRBD1. The germline V gene has CDR1 LGHNA and CDR2 YSLEER. This CDR3 spans 18 amino acids. CDR3 sequence: CASSQGTGGYMVNTEAFF. The DNA of the CDR3 is TGCGCCAGCAGTCAAGGGACAGGGGGCTATATGGTGAACACTGAAGCTTTCTTT.

The V gene is TRBV5-4, the J gene TRBJ2-1; the match to TRBD2 covers 11 bases. CDR3 size: 16 residues. Germline V CDR1 and CDR2: SGHNT, YYREEE (reference sequence). Losses at the gene ends were 4 bases for V and 4 bases for J; bases not matched to a gene: 7. The chain's CDR3 is CASSQIAGGSYNEQFF. The CDR3 coding sequence is TGTGCCAGCAGCCAAATAGCGGGAGGGAGTTACAATGAGCAGTTCTTC.

This clone was counted a single time. This rearrangement joins TRBV4-2 to TRBJ2-5; D not certain. This CDR3 is 13 amino acids long. V was clipped by 4 bases and J by 1 base, with 7 bases between them. Germline assignment: CDR1 LGHNA and CDR2 YNFKEQ. This CDR3 is CASSPLGQETQYF. The CDR3 nucleotides read TGTGCCAGCAGCCCCCTGGGCCAAGAGACCCAGTACTTC.

CDR3 nucleotides: TGCGCCAGCAGCCCCTCAGGGAACACTGAAGCTTTCTTT. Translated: CASSPSGNTEAFF. The V call is TRBV4-1, the J call TRBJ1-1; D gene uncertain. V was shortened by 4 bases and J by 1 base, with 7 bases between the two germline ends. Germline values: CDR1 MGHRA, CDR2 YSYEKL. This CDR3 is 13 amino acids long.